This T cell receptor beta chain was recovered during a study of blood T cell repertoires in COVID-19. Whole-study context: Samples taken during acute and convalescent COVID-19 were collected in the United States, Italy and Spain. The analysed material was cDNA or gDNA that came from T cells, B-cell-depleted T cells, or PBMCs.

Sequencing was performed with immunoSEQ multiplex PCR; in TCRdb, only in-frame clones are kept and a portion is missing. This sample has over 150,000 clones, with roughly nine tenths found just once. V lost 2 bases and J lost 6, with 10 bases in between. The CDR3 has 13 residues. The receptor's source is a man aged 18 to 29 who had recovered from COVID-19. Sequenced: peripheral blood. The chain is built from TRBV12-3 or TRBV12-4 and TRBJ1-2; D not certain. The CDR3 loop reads CASSLMAGNGYTF. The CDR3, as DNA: TGTGCCAGCAGTTTAATGGCAGGTAATGGCTACACCTTC.